Below are 22 T cell receptor beta chains sequenced from a single sample in a study of human T cells and chemical hapten exposure. Unfractionated whole blood served as the source for total RNA extraction. Each CDR3 protein gets one entry after TCRdb re-called the 5' RACE reads with MiXCR. The sample yields 130,000 or so distinct CDR3 sequences, over 3.5% seen once. Every receptor here comes from a female donor in good health.

As for this clonotype: One base away lies a much larger clone, so this may be a sequencing read error. The J gene is TRBJ2-7, the V gene TRBV12-3 or TRBV12-4, with a tentative D call TRBD1 (6 bases). Trimming stripped 8 bases from V and 5 bases from J, with 13 bases between. This CDR3 spans 12 amino acids. This CDR3 is CASGDISDEQYF. The CDR3 bases are TGTGCCAGCGGGGACATTTCCGACGAGCAGTACTTC.

This clonotype has more than one count but fewer than ten. Written as DNA, the CDR3 is TGCAGCGTTGCACCGATTGGTGTAGCTTTCTTT. Amino acids: CSVAPIGVAFF. This chain links TRBV29-1 with TRBJ1-1; no definite D call. The CDR3 extends over 11 amino acids. The ends were cut back, 4 bases at V and 10 bases at J, with 13 bases in the middle. Germline V CDR1 and CDR2: SQVTM, ANQGSEA.

There are many counts of this clonotype. V usage is TRBV6-2 or TRBV6-3 and J usage is TRBJ2-1, with D unresolved. Germline CDR1 reads MNHEY; CDR2 reads SVGEGT. This CDR3 contains 12 residues. V lost 7 bases and J 4 bases, leaving 8 bases between the germline ends. CDR3 region: CASMEAYNEQFF. CDR3 DNA sequence: TGTGCCAGCATGGAAGCTTACAATGAGCAGTTCTTC.

Only a few counts were recorded for this clonotype. V is TRBV6-2 or TRBV6-3 and J is TRBJ2-1, with no clear D. The CDR3 loop spans 13 amino acids. Germline loops: CDR1 MNHEY, CDR2 SVGEGT. The germline V and J ends were trimmed by 3 bases and 7 bases, with 10 bases remaining between them. CDR3 residues: CASSYLPLNEQFF. The CDR3 nucleotides are TGTGCCAGCAGTTATCTCCCTTTGAATGAGCAGTTCTTC.

This clonotype was seen ten or more times. The chain is built from TRBV7-2 and TRBJ2-7; D is unresolved. The length of the CDR3 is 16 residues. Germline V lookup: CDR1 SGHTA, CDR2 FQGNSA. Trimming shortened V by 1 base and J by 0 bases, and 13 bases separated the two germline ends. CDR3 DNA: TGTGCCAGCAGCTTAGTAAGTCTGGGTGCCTCCTACGAGCAGTACTTC. As protein: CASSLVSLGASYEQYF. Full variable domain (rest looked up from reference TRBV7-2 and TRBJ2-7): GAGVSQSPSNKVTEKGKDVELRCDPISGHTALYWYRQSLGQGLEFLIYFQGNSAPDKSGLPSDRFSAERTGGSVSTLTIQRTQQEDSAVYLCASSLVSLGASYEQYFGPGTRLTVT.

This clonotype was picked up many times. The chain links TRBV20-1 to TRBJ2-1, with 14 bases that match TRBD2. With 5 bases clipped from V and 9 bases from J, the junction kept 6 bases outside the gene matches. This CDR3 region has 14 residues. CDR1 is DFQATT, CDR2 SNEGSKA, per germline (reference sequence). The CDR3 sequence is CSAGTSGGLGEQFF. CDR3 sequence (DNA): TGCAGTGCTGGGACTAGCGGGGGATTGGGTGAGCAGTTCTTC.

Ten or more counts support this clonotype. This chain links TRBV5-1 with TRBJ2-2; D is unclear. This CDR3 has 13 amino acids. CDR1 and CDR2 from the germline V gene are SGHRS and YFSETQ. Between the trimmed V and J ends, which lost 3 bases and 5 bases, there was a span of 8 bases. CDR3 nucleotide sequence: TGCGCCAGCAGCTCAGGAGTTACCGGGGAGCTGTTTTTT. This translates into CASSSGVTGELFF.

This clonotype was detected ten times or more. This chain uses TRBV28 with TRBJ2-4; D is unresolved. The V gene lost 6 bases and the J gene lost 9 bases, with 18 bases spanning the gap. This CDR3 is 14 amino acids long. Germline V gene sequence: CDR1 MDHEN, CDR2 SYDVKM. CDR3 residues: CASRSLGQRGIQYF. The CDR3 DNA follows: TGTGCCAGCAGAAGCCTTGGGCAACGCGGCATTCAGTACTTC.

Of note for this clonotype: Just one base apart from a much larger clone, this may be a read error. The chain recombines TRBV9 with TRBJ1-2; D is possibly TRBD1 (6 bases). The germline CDR1 and CDR2 sequences are SGDLS and YYNGEE. The CDR3 consists of 12 residues. CDR3 amino acids: CARSEWTENYTF. The DNA of the CDR3 is TGTGCCAGAAGCGAATGGACAGAAAACTACACCTTC.

This clonotype has at least ten counts. The CDR3 here is CASSFNFGDSTPETQYF. CDR3 sequence (DNA): TGTGCCAGCAGTTTTAATTTCGGGGATTCGACGCCAGAGACCCAGTACTTC. This chain connects TRBV12-3 or TRBV12-4 to TRBJ2-5; D might be TRBD2 (5 bases). CDR3 length: 17 residues. V was pared by 3 bases and J by 4 bases, with 21 bases between.

This clonotype was detected ten times or more. This chain joins TRBV6-2 or TRBV6-3 and TRBJ2-3; TRBD2 aligns across 7 bases. The CDR3 spans 19 residues. V was pared by 0 bases and J by 2 bases, with 14 bases of the junction left unmatched. Germline CDR1 reads MNHEY; CDR2 reads SVGEGT. The CDR3 loop is CASSYSRVGGSRVTDTQYF. The DNA for the CDR3 is TGTGCCAGCAGTTACTCAAGGGTCGGGGGGTCCAGAGTCACAGATACGCAGTATTTT.

As concerns this clonotype: A much larger clone sits a single nucleotide away, making a read error possible. The V and J genes are TRBV6-2 or TRBV6-3 and TRBJ2-3; D not resolved. CDR1 MNHEY and CDR2 SVGEGT come from the germline V gene. This CDR3 is 11 amino acids long. As DNA, the CDR3 is TGTGTCAGCAGCCCCCCGGGTACGCAGTATTTT. The encoded protein is CVSSPPGTQYF.

At least ten counts were recorded for this clonotype. The V and J genes are TRBV20-1 and TRBJ1-1, with 11 nucleotides matching TRBD1. The trim removed 4 bases at V and 11 bases at J, leaving 15 bases unmatched. Germline loops: CDR1 DFQATT, CDR2 SNEGSKA (reference sequence). The CDR3 loop spans 15 amino acids. The CDR3 DNA is TGCAGTGCTAACACGGGACAGGGGGACGCCGGTCTGGCTTTCTTT. Translating it yields CSANTGQGDAGLAFF.

This clonotype appeared many times. This chain joins TRBV5-1 and TRBJ1-3; TRBD1 is a possible D gene (5 bases). V gave up 0 bases and J gave up 4 bases, with 11 bases separating them. Germline assignment: CDR1 SGHRS and CDR2 YFSETQ. The length of the CDR3 is 15 residues. CDR3 protein: CASSLAGTDGNTIYF. CDR3 sequence (DNA): TGCGCCAGCAGCTTGGCCGGGACCGACGGAAACACCATATATTTT.

The sample holds many counts of this clonotype. V is TRBV5-4 and J is TRBJ2-1, with TRBD2 as a possible D gene (7 bases). This CDR3 is 15 amino acids long. Germline CDR1 is SGHNT and CDR2 is YYREEE (reference sequence). The V end lost 4 bases, the J end lost 3 bases, and 14 bases lay between the germline ends. CDR3 sequence: CASSGGGGRYNEQFF. CDR3 nucleotide sequence: TGTGCCAGCAGCGGGGGGGGGGGCCGCTACAATGAGCAGTTCTTC.

This clonotype was recorded many times. The CDR3 loop reads CASSQADGTITDTQYF. The CDR3 DNA reads as TGTGCCAGCAGCCAAGCCGACGGGACGATCACAGATACGCAGTATTTT. The chain employs TRBV4-2 and TRBJ2-3; D is perhaps TRBD1 or TRBD2 (5 bases each). Germline lookup yields CDR1 LGHNA and CDR2 YNFKEQ. The CDR3 spans 16 residues. V lost 1 base, J lost 2 bases, and 13 bases lay in between.

This clonotype was detected many times. CDR3 residues: CASSENSVDGGDFEQYF. The CDR3, as DNA: TGTGCCAGCAGTGAAAATTCGGTGGATGGGGGAGACTTCGAGCAGTACTTC. The gene calls are TRBV2 and TRBJ2-7; tentatively, D is TRBD1 or TRBD2 (5 bases each). This CDR3 has 17 residues. Germline V gene data show CDR1 as SNHLY and CDR2 as FYNNEI. V was shortened by 2 bases and J by 6 bases, with 23 bases between the two germline ends.

This clonotype was seen ten or more times. The chain uses TRBV20-1 and TRBJ1-5, with TRBD1 as a possible D gene (5 bases). V dropped 1 base and J dropped 2 bases, with 15 bases sitting between them. The CDR3 extends over 16 amino acids. CDR1 DFQATT and CDR2 SNEGSKA come from the germline V gene (reference sequence). This chain's CDR3 is CSARGQLTRGNQPQHF. As DNA, the CDR3 is TGCAGTGCTAGAGGACAGTTAACTAGGGGCAATCAGCCCCAGCATTTT.

V and J are TRBV12-3 or TRBV12-4 and TRBJ2-1; D gene uncertain. The CDR3 runs to 16 residues. Trimming stripped 6 bases from V and 5 bases from J, with 20 bases between. The CDR3 nucleotides are TGTGCCAGCAGCGTGTCCGTACTTGATTCCGACAATGAGCAGTTCTTC. This encodes CASSVSVLDSDNEQFF.

This clonotype was counted at least ten times. V and J are TRBV6-5 and TRBJ2-3; D may be TRBD1 (5 bases). V gave up 2 bases and J gave up 0 bases, with 12 bases separating them. CDR3 length: 16 residues. CDR1 is MNHEY and CDR2 is SVGAGI in the germline V gene. The CDR3 here is CASSYTSRQSTDTQYF. The CDR3 DNA reads as TGTGCCAGCAGTTACACATCTCGACAGAGCACAGATACGCAGTATTTT.

This clonotype was seen ten or more times. The gene calls are TRBV12-3 or TRBV12-4 and TRBJ2-1, with 11 positions matching TRBD1. The CDR3 is made up of 15 amino acids. The junction had 8 bases not matched to a gene; V was cut back by 5 bases and J by 8 bases. The CDR3 nucleotides read TGTGCCAGCAGTCTGCGGGACAGGGGGATGGATGAGCAGTTCTTC. Amino acids: CASSLRDRGMDEQFF.

This clonotype was recorded at least ten times. J is TRBJ1-1 and V is TRBV7-2; 7 nucleotides agree with TRBD1. Germline V gene lookup returns CDR1 SGHTA and CDR2 FQGNSA. V shed 5 bases and J 4 bases; nucleotides not matched to a gene: 19. The CDR3 is 18 amino acids. The CDR3 bases are TGTGCCAGCAGCATAGGGGAGGGAGTACAGGGGAGAAGCACTGAAGCTTTCTTT. Encoded protein: CASSIGEGVQGRSTEAFF. The full variable domain, its missing parts supplied by reference TRBV7-2 and TRBJ1-1, is GAGVSQSPSNKVTEKGKDVELRCDPISGHTALYWYRQSLGQGLEFLIYFQGNSAPDKSGLPSDRFSAERTGGSVSTLTIQRTQQEDSAVYLCASSIGEGVQGRSTEAFFGQGTRLTVV.